Listed below are T cell receptor beta chains from one sample, sequenced in a study of OX40 agonist ivuxolimab in advanced cancers. TCRdb keeps only in-frame clones here, not all; method: immunoSEQ multiplex PCR. Of more than 40,000 clones listed, 80% to 90% were seen once; the top ten hold around 58%. Sequencing used CD4+ or CD8+ T cells sorted from blood, obtained in a trial of the OX40 agonist ivuxolimab. These receptors were obtained from an adult with an advanced solid tumor such as melanoma, head and neck, liver or kidney cancer. Each CDR3 is given with its conserved first and last residue. D genes are given only for firm matches. Clone size is not always given. Where it is, it says once, few, many or a class for expanded clones.

clone_size	v_call	d_call	j_call	cdr3_length	cdr3_nt	cdr3_aa
.	TRBV6-6	TRBD2	TRBJ2-1	15	TGTGCCAGCAACGCGCCGGGACTAGCCTACAATGAGCAGTTCTTC	CASNAPGLAYNEQFF
.	TRBV28	TRBD1	TRBJ2-3	16	TGTGCCAGCAGCCGACGGACAGGGTGGGGGGCAGATACGCAGTATTTT	CASSRRTGWGADTQYF
.	TRBV7-2	.	TRBJ2-2	14	TGTGCCAGCAGCTCCTCCCACAGCAGGCAGGGGATGTTTTTT	CASSSSHSRQGMFF
.	TRBV7-9	.	TRBJ2-7	14	TGTGCCAGCAGCTTAACAGGGTTGTCCTACGAGCAGTACTTC	CASSLTGLSYEQYF
.	TRBV7-9	.	TRBJ1-1	14	TGTGCCAGCAGCTCCGTCGAGGGTCGGCGAGATGCTTTCTTT	CASSSVEGRRDAFF
.	TRBV28	.	TRBJ2-7	13	TGTGCCAGCAGTTGGACGAGACGCTACGAGCAGTACTTC	CASSWTRRYEQYF
.	TRBV10-3	.	TRBJ1-3	14	TGTGCCATCAGTGTAGGGCCCTCTGGAAACACCATATATTTT	CAISVGPSGNTIYF
few	TRBV27	.	TRBJ2-7	13	TGTGCCAGCAGTCAGGGTTTCTCCTACGAGCAGTACTTC	CASSQGFSYEQYF
.	TRBV27	.	TRBJ2-5	15	TGTGCCAGCAGTTTGCAGGGGGGCGGTTGGGAGACCCAGTACTTC	CASSLQGGGWETQYF
.	TRBV7-8	.	TRBJ1-4	17	TGTGCCAGCAGCTTAGACAGGGCACCACCGTGGCGGGAAAAACTGTTTTTT	CASSLDRAPPWREKLFF
.	TRBV4-3	.	TRBJ1-3	15	TGCGCCAGCAGCCAAGACAGGGCCTCTGGAAACACCATATATTTT	CASSQDRASGNTIYF
few	TRBV5-5	.	TRBJ1-2	14	TGTGCCAGCAGCTTGGATGGTACGGGGTATGGCTACACCTTC	CASSLDGTGYGYTF
.	TRBV5-1	TRBD1	TRBJ2-3	15	TGCGCCAGCAGCTCCGGACAGGGATTCCCAGATACGCAGTATTTT	CASSSGQGFPDTQYF
few	TRBV28	TRBD1	TRBJ1-2	18	TGTGCCAGCAGTGGGACAGGGGGCGCACAGTGGCCCTACTATGGCTACACCTTC	CASSGTGGAQWPYYGYTF
.	TRBV9	TRBD1	TRBJ1-1	15	TGTGCCAGCAGCGTAGGCCCGGGACAGGGGGCCGAAGCTTTCTTT	CASSVGPGQGAEAFF
.	TRBV18	.	TRBJ1-4	12	TGTGCCAGCTCACCTGTAGGCGAAAAACTGTTTTTT	CASSPVGEKLFF
.	TRBV15	TRBD1	TRBJ2-1	16	TGTGCCACCAGCACAGGGGGACAGCAACCCAACAATGAGCAGTTCTTC	CATSTGGQQPNNEQFF
once	TRBV4-2	TRBD2	TRBJ2-7	15	TGTGCCAGCAGCCAAGCAGCGGGGGTTTCCTACGAGCAGTACTTC	CASSQAAGVSYEQYF
once	TRBV19	TRBD2	TRBJ2-3	17	TGTGCCAGTAGTATGGGCCAGGGAGCGGGGGCCACAGATACGCAGTATTTT	CASSMGQGAGATDTQYF
.	TRBV5-1	.	TRBJ2-1	16	TGCGCCAGCAGCCGAGAGGGGCGGGGTGACTACAATGAGCAGTTCTTC	CASSREGRGDYNEQFF
.	TRBV5-1	.	TRBJ1-4	13	TGCGCCAGCAGCTTGGACGGTAATGAAAAACTGTTTTTT	CASSLDGNEKLFF
.	TRBV19	TRBD1	TRBJ1-1	15	TGTGCCAGTAGTACAGGGGGCGGGATGAACACTGAAGCTTTCTTT	CASSTGGGMNTEAFF
.	TRBV10-1	.	TRBJ1-6	13	TGCGCCAGCAGTGAGTCCTGGGGTTCACCCCTCCACTTT	CASSESWGSPLHF
.	TRBV30	TRBD1	TRBJ1-4	14	TGTGCCTGGAGTAACAGGGGGATGACTGAAAAACTGTTTTTT	CAWSNRGMTEKLFF
.	TRBV11-2	.	TRBJ1-4	13	TGTGCCAGCAGCTTAGTTCCAAATGAAAAACTGTTTTTT	CASSLVPNEKLFF
.	TRBV18	.	TRBJ2-1	15	TGTGCCAGCTCCCGAACGGGGCATCTCCCAAATGAGCAGTTCTTC	CASSRTGHLPNEQFF
.	TRBV9	TRBD2	TRBJ2-1	15	TGTGCCAGCAGCGTAGTCCCTAGCGGTTACAATGAGCAGTTCTTC	CASSVVPSGYNEQFF
.	TRBV7-9	.	TRBJ1-1	16	TGTGCCAGCAGCAGGGAGTATACGGGGATCGACACTGAAGCTTTCTTT	CASSREYTGIDTEAFF
.	TRBV6-5	.	TRBJ1-5	15	TGTGCCAGCAGTTATACCTGGGGAGGCAATCAGCCCCAGCATTTT	CASSYTWGGNQPQHF
.	TRBV10-1	TRBD1	TRBJ2-2	14	TGCGCCAGCAGTGAATGGGACAGCACCGGGGAGCTGTTTTTT	CASSEWDSTGELFF
.	TRBV15	TRBD2	TRBJ2-1	16	TGTGCCACCAGCAGAGATCGGACTAGCTTTTACAATGAGCAGTTCTTC	CATSRDRTSFYNEQFF
.	TRBV7-9	.	TRBJ2-7	12	TGTGCCAGCAGCTTAGTAGGCTACGAGCAGTACTTC	CASSLVGYEQYF
.	TRBV4-1	.	TRBJ1-4	15	TGCGCCAGCAGCCATACGAGGGCGGCTAATGAAAAACTGTTTTTT	CASSHTRAANEKLFF
.	TRBV5-8	.	TRBJ2-7	15	TGTGCCAGCAGCTTGGCCGGGACCGCCTCCTACGAGCAGTACTTC	CASSLAGTASYEQYF
.	TRBV7-2	.	TRBJ2-1	18	TGTGCCAGCAGCTTAGTGGGCGGAGGGGGCGATCCCTACAATGAGCAGTTCTTC	CASSLVGGGGDPYNEQFF
few	TRBV11-2	.	TRBJ2-7	11	TGTGCCAGCAGCTTAGGTCACGAGCAGTACTTC	CASSLGHEQYF
.	TRBV7-3	.	TRBJ2-2	13	TGTGCCAGCAGCTCCTACGACAGGCGGGAGCTGTTTTTT	CASSSYDRRELFF
.	TRBV9	TRBD1	TRBJ1-4	15	TGTGCCAGCAGCACCTCCGGGACAGGGAATGAAAAACTGTTTTTT	CASSTSGTGNEKLFF
.	TRBV7-2	.	TRBJ1-3	15	TGTGCCAGCAGCTCTACTAGGGGGGTTGGAAACACCATATATTTT	CASSSTRGVGNTIYF
.	TRBV2	.	TRBJ1-5	13	TGTGCCAGCAGTGTGGCAGGTTATCAGCCCCAGCATTTT	CASSVAGYQPQHF
.	TRBV27	TRBD1	TRBJ1-6	16	TGTGCCAGCAGTTTATCGGCAGGGGGCTCCCATTCACCCCTCCACTTT	CASSLSAGGSHSPLHF
.	TRBV11-2	.	TRBJ1-4	15	TGTGCCAGCAGCCGCCGACAGGCAACTAATGAAAAACTGTTTTTT	CASSRRQATNEKLFF
.	TRBV7-3	.	TRBJ2-2	14	TGTGCCAGCAGCCCTGGGGGGAACACCGGGGAGCTGTTTTTT	CASSPGGNTGELFF
.	TRBV5-1	.	TRBJ2-7	13	TGCGCCAGCAGCTTGTCATCGGTGGACGAGCAGTACTTC	CASSLSSVDEQYF
.	TRBV11-3	.	TRBJ2-1	15	TGTGCCAGCAGCTTAGCAGTACTCTCCTACAATGAGCAGTTCTTC	CASSLAVLSYNEQFF
.	TRBV11-2	.	TRBJ2-5	14	TGTGCCAGCAGCTTAAGTACGGGTGGCGAGACCCAGTACTTC	CASSLSTGGETQYF